Here is one T cell receptor beta chain with its context. These data originate in a study of blood T cell repertoires in COVID-19. Study summary: There were acute and convalescent COVID-19 samples, and they came from the United States, Italy and Spain. PBMCs, B-cell-depleted T cells, or T cells were the source of the cDNA or gDNA that made up the material.

Authors' methods: By means of reference gene primer amplification, nucleated cell counts were estimated. Clones were sequenced by immunoSEQ multiplex PCR, and TCRdb holds only the in-frame ones, with some missing. V, J and clone size are taken as reported in that table, and D and trimming were inferred from the DNA itself. The profile covers about 54,000 clones, with 90% to 95% appearing a single time and 3.9% taken by the ten largest. Germline CDR1 is SGDLS and CDR2 is YYNGEE. CDR3 length equals 15 residues. The V and J ends lost 4 bases and 5 bases respectively, with 17 bases between them. This TCR was recovered from a man between 45 and 60 years old with acute or convalescent COVID-19. Material for sequencing was peripheral blood. The chain couples TRBV9 to TRBJ2-3; tentatively, D is TRBD2 (6 bases). Here the CDR3 reads CASSPRTTAGDTQYF. The CDR3 nucleotides read TGTGCCAGCAGCCCTCGGACTACCGCGGGAGATACGCAGTATTTT.